The 9 T cell receptor beta chains below come from one sample, sequenced in a study of early stage breast cancer tumors. This table comes from immunoSEQ multiplex PCR, and its TCRdb copy is limited to in-frame clones, with some not included. Seen here are about 72,000 clones, approximately 79% observed once, and the top ten hold under 3.5%. The sample was blood. These receptor sequences come from a person aged 55 to 70 with breast cancer.

This clone was picked up a small number of times. The same CDR3 also results from other DNA sequences found in this sample. The rearrangement links TRBV11-2 to TRBJ1-5, with 8 bases that match TRBD1. Germline V lookup: CDR1 SGHAT, CDR2 FQNNGV. V lost 5 bases to trimming and J lost 5 bases; unmatched junction nucleotides: 5. The CDR3 loop spans 14 amino acids. CDR3 in amino acids: CASSLDRADQPQHF. Written as DNA, the CDR3 is TGTGCCAGCAGCCTGGACAGGGCAGATCAGCCCCAGCATTTT.

This chain connects TRBV2 to TRBJ1-5; D gene uncertain. Germline assignment: CDR1 SNHLY and CDR2 FYNNEI. V was pared by 7 bases and J by 6 bases, with 13 bases between. The CDR3 has 13 residues. The CDR3 DNA is TGTGCCAGCACCCGGGAGGCAAGTCAGCCCCAGCATTTT. It codes for CASTREASQPQHF.

The count of this clone is one. The chain joins TRBV18 to TRBJ1-2; 8 bases line up with TRBD1. V was pared by 3 bases and J by 5 bases, with 11 bases of the junction left unmatched. Germline CDR1 KGHSH, CDR2 LQKENI. This CDR3 has 16 residues. The CDR3 region is CASSPTVDRGLYGYTF. The CDR3 nucleotides read TGTGCCAGCTCACCTACCGTCGACAGGGGACTGTATGGCTACACCTTC.

The gene calls are TRBV5-1 and TRBJ1-1, with D perhaps matching TRBD1 (6 bases). Deletions cut 3 bases from V and 3 bases from J, with 9 bases between. CDR1 SGHRS and CDR2 YFSETQ come from the germline V gene. CDR3 size: 13 residues. CDR3 sequence: CASSWGRDTEAFF. CDR3 nucleotides: TGCGCCAGCAGCTGGGGGCGGGACACTGAAGCTTTCTTT. Using reference TRBV5-1 and TRBJ1-1 for the parts outside the CDR3, the full variable domain is KAGVTQTPRYLIKTRGQQVTLSCSPISGHRSVSWYQQTPGQGLQFLFEYFSETQRNKGNFPGRFSGRQFSNSRSEMNVSTLELGDSALYLCASSWGRDTEAFFGQGTRLTVV.

This clone was counted a few times. The V gene is TRBV7-9, the J gene TRBJ2-7, with D tentatively TRBD1 or TRBD2 (5 bases each). The germline CDR1 and CDR2 sequences are SEHNR and FQNEAQ (reference sequence). Trimming cost V 8 bases and J 1 base, with 6 bases left between them. This CDR3 comprises 11 residues. This CDR3 reads CASGGSYEQYF. The CDR3 DNA sequence: TGTGCCAGCGGGGGTTCCTACGAGCAGTACTTC.

Written as DNA, the CDR3 is TGTGCCAGCAGTGTGACTAATCAAGAGACCCAGTACTTC. It encodes CASSVTNQETQYF. The chain links TRBV6-1 to TRBJ2-5; D is possibly TRBD2 (5 bases). The CDR3 is 13 amino acids. V lost 4 bases and J 2 bases, leaving 8 bases between the germline ends. Looked up from germline, CDR1 is MNHNS and CDR2 is SASEGT.

The V call is TRBV7-2, the J call TRBJ2-7; D remains ambiguous. Trimming shortened V by 1 base and J by 4 bases, and 5 bases separated the two germline ends. There are 12 residues in the CDR3. The V gene's germline CDR1 is SGHTA and CDR2 FQGNSA. Written as DNA, the CDR3 is TGTGCCAGCAGCTTAGTAGGTTACGAGCAGTACTTC. This gives the protein CASSLVGYEQYF.

The chain recombines TRBV4-3 with TRBJ2-7; TRBD1 matches 10 bases. This CDR3 is built from 21 residues. Germline lookup yields CDR1 LGHNA and CDR2 YSLEER. Trimming at V came to 0 bases and at J to 0 bases, leaving 17 bases not matched to a gene. The DNA of the CDR3 is TGCGCCAGCAGCCAAGAATTTTTAGGGACAGGGGAATGGATCAGCTCCTACGAGCAGTACTTC. Protein sequence: CASSQEFLGTGEWISSYEQYF.

CDR3 region: CASSQEGQGANTGELFF. The CDR3 nucleotides are TGCGCCAGCAGCCAGGAAGGACAGGGGGCGAACACCGGGGAGCTGTTTTTT. V and J are TRBV4-1 and TRBJ2-2; TRBD1 matches 10 bases. The CDR3 sequence is 17 residues long. Germline V gene data show CDR1 as MGHRA and CDR2 as YSYEKL. With V trimmed by 3 bases and J by 0 bases, 4 bases remained unmatched.